The rows below give T cell receptor beta chains drawn from one sample of a study of Graves' ophthalmopathy and Graves' hyperthyroidism. TCRdb reanalysed the multiplex PCR reads using MiXCR and keeps one entry per CDR3 protein. The sample records almost 750,000 distinct CDR3 sequences, around 40% being singletons. The source material was peripheral blood. Receptors were obtained from an adult man with Graves' ophthalmopathy. Both conserved end residues are part of each CDR3. D genes are given only for firm matches. Rows give clone size only sometimes, using once, few, many, or a class for an expanded clone.

>TRBV2|-|TRBJ2-6|-
TGTGCCAGCAGTTTTCTCCGCAGGTTGTCTGGGGCCAACGTCCTGACTTTC
CASSFLRRLSGANVLTF
>TRBV4-1|few|TRBJ1-3|-
TGCGCCAGCAGCCAAGGGGCGGATGGAAACACCATATATTTT
CASSQGADGNTIYF
>TRBV29-1|-|TRBJ2-7|-
TGCAGCGTTGCCCGACAGAACACCGGGGAGCAGTACTTC
CSVARQNTGEQYF
>TRBV9|-|TRBJ1-5|TRBD1
TGTGCCAGCAGCCTCGGGACAGAGGGTTTGGGCAATCAGCCCCAGCATTTT
CASSLGTEGLGNQPQHF
>TRBV6-5|many|TRBJ1-1|TRBD1
TGTGCCAGCAGACCCGGGACAGCGGCTGAAGCTTTCTTT
CASRPGTAAEAFF
>TRBV10-3|many|TRBJ2-5|-
TGTGCCATCAGTGAGTCTTGGCGGGGGCACCAAGAGACCCAGTACTTC
CAISESWRGHQETQYF
>TRBV20-1|-|TRBJ2-6|TRBD1
TGCAGTGCTAGGACAGGGGGATTCTCTGGGGCCAACGTCCTGACTTTC
CSARTGGFSGANVLTF
>TRBV2|-|TRBJ2-7|-
TGTGCCAGCACCCCCGGAGGGAGGCGTACCTACGAGCAGTACTTC
CASTPGGRRTYEQYF
>TRBV25-1|many|TRBJ2-7|TRBD2
TGTGCCAGCAGTGACCTAGCGGGAGCCTACGAGCAGTACTTC
CASSDLAGAYEQYF
>TRBV7-3|-|TRBJ1-2|TRBD1
TGTGCCAGCAGCTTAGAAGGGACAGGGGGCGCCTATGGCTACACCTTC
CASSLEGTGGAYGYTF
>TRBV19|many|TRBJ1-6|TRBD1
TGTGCCAGTACCCTGACAGGGCGGAATTCACCCCTCCACTTT
CASTLTGRNSPLHF
>TRBV29-1|-|TRBJ2-2|-
TGCAGCGTTAAACTCGGACTGTACTACACCGGGGAGCTGTTTTTT
CSVKLGLYYTGELFF
>TRBV10-3|-|TRBJ1-1|-
TGTGCCATCGTCATGGCCGGGAACACTGAAGCTTTCTTT
CAIVMAGNTEAFF
>TRBV10-3|many|TRBJ1-1|TRBD1
TGTGCCATCAGGAACAGGGGAGAAGGACTCACTGAAGCTTTCTTT
CAIRNRGEGLTEAFF
>TRBV20-1|few|TRBJ2-7|-
TGCAGTGCTAGCCTAGACAGGAGCTCCTACGAGCAGTACTTC
CSASLDRSSYEQYF
>TRBV29-1|-|TRBJ2-7|TRBD1
TGCAGCGTTGAGGGGACAGGCTACTACGAGCAGTACTTC
CSVEGTGYYEQYF
>TRBV29-1|-|TRBJ1-5|-
TGCAGCAGGAACGGCGGGCAGCCCCAGCATTTT
CSRNGGQPQHF
>TRBV12-3/TRBV12-4|once|TRBJ2-7|TRBD1
TGTGCCAGCAGTAAGAAAACAGGGGGCTCCTACGGGCAGTACTTC
CASSKKTGGSYGQYF
>TRBV7-9|-|TRBJ2-2|-
TGTGCCAGCTGGGGGGGCCGCACCGGGGAGCTGTTTTTT
CASWGGRTGELFF
>TRBV25-1|-|TRBJ1-1|-
TGTGCCAGCAGTGAAGGGGGTAGGGGCACTGAAGCTTTCTTT
CASSEGGRGTEAFF
>TRBV5-8|many|TRBJ1-6|-
TGTGCCAGCAGCTTCAGGGTAGATTCACCCCTCCACTTT
CASSFRVDSPLHF
>TRBV5-1|once|TRBJ1-2|TRBD1
TGCGCCAGCAGCCCGGGACAGACAAATGGCTACACCTTC
CASSPGQTNGYTF
>TRBV2|once|TRBJ1-6|TRBD1
TGTGCCAGCAGTCTTAGACAGGGGGCGAGCAGTTCACCCCTCTACTTT
CASSLRQGASSSPLYF
>TRBV9|few|TRBJ2-7|TRBD1
TGTGCCAGCAGCCCAACTCCGACGGACAGGGCGTACTTC
CASSPTPTDRAYF
>TRBV7-9|-|TRBJ1-1|-
TGTGCCAGCAGCCCGTTGGGGGACCGTCGAGCTTTCTTT
CASSPLGDRRAFF